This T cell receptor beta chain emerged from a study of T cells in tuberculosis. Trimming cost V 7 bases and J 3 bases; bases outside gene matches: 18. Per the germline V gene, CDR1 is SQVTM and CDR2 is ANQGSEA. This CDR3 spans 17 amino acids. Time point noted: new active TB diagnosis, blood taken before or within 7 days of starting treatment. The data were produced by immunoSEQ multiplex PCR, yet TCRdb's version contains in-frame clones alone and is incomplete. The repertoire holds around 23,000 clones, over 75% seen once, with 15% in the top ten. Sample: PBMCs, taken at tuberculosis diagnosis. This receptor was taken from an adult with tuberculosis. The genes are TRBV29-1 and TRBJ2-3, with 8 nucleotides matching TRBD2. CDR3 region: CSAERERGLVLTDTQYF. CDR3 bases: TGCAGCGCCGAGAGGGAGCGGGGGCTTGTGCTAACAGATACGCAGTATTTT.